This T cell receptor (beta chain) was documented in a study of vaccination effects on CD4 cells after COVID-19. General study findings and limits: By a late point after vaccination, infection- and vaccine-induced clones had shrunk markedly through clonal contraction.

Comment on this clone: The antigen remains undetermined.

Germline trimming cut 8 bases from V and 2 bases from J; bases unmatched to any gene: 9. Germline CDR1 SNHLY, CDR2 FYNNEI. The CDR3 spans 15 residues. Antigen-specific CD4+ T cell clonotypes were called by their expansion after viral peptide-pool culture in ViraFEST. CD4+ T cell isolation took place after more than eight days of culture. Vaccination of participants consisted of two doses of either the BNT162b2 or mRNA-1273 vaccine. In the vaccine recipients, nucleocapsid antibodies were negative and there was no prior SARS-CoV-2 infection. The researchers cultured approximately 2 million PBMC per well with approximately 10 IU/ml IL-2 and 8.5 to 10 ug/ml peptides. Sequenced by immunoSEQ multiplex PCR; TCRdb stores in-frame clones only, minus some. The table shows fewer than 90,000 clones, with roughly 80% occurring only once.

Sequencing used CD4+ T cells from PBMCs cultured with HCoV-OC43 spike peptides, obtained after COVID-19 vaccination. Stated subset: HCoV-OC43 spike overlapping peptide pool stimulation. This chain connects TRBV2 to TRBJ2-5; 9 positions match TRBD2. This receptor was identified in a human donor who received a COVID-19 vaccine. CDR3 in amino acids: CASSPVGLAQETQYF. As DNA, the CDR3 is TGTGCCAGCTCCCCTGTGGGACTAGCACAAGAGACCCAGTACTTC.